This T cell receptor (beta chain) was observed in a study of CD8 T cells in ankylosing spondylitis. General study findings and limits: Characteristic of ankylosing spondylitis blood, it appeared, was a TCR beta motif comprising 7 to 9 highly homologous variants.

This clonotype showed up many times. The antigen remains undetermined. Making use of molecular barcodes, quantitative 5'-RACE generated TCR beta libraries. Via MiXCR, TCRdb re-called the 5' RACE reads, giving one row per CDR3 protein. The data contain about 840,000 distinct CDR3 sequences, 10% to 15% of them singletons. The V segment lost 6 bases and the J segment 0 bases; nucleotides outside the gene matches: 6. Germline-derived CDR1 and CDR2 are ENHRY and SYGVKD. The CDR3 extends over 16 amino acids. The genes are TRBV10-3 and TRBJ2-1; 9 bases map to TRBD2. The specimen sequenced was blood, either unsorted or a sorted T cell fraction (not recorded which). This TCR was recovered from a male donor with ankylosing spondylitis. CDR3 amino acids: CAISPFSGSSYNEQFF. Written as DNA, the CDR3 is TGTGCCATCAGCCCATTTAGCGGGAGCTCCTACAATGAGCAGTTCTTC.